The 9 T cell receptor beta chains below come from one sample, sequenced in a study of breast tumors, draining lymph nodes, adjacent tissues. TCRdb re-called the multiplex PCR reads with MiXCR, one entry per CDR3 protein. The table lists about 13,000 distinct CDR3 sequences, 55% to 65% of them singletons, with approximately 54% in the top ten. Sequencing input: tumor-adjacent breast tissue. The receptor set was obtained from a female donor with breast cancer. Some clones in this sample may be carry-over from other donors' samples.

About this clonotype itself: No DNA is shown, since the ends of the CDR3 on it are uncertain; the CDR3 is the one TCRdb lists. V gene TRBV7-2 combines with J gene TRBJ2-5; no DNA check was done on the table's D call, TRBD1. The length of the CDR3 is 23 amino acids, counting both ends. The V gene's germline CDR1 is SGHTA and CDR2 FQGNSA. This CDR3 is CASSFYICSARDRDRGLQETQYF.

The CDR3 reads CASSQGRGTGAPEQYF. The DNA for the CDR3 is TGTGCCAGCAGCCAAGGGAGGGGCACAGGGGCGCCCGAGCAGTACTTC. This sequence joins TRBV3-1 and TRBJ2-7, with D perhaps matching TRBD1 (7 bases). Per germline, CDR1 LGHDT and CDR2 YNNKEL (reference sequence). V was pared by 1 base and J by 6 bases, with 19 bases between. CDR3 length equals 16 residues.

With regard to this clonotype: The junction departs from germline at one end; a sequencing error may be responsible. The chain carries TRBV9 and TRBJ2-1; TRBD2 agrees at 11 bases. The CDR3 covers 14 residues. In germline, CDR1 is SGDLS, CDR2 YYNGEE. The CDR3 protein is CASNLAGGGNGQLF. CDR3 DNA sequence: TGTGCCAGCAATCTAGCGGGGGGAGGCAATGGGCAGCTCTTC.

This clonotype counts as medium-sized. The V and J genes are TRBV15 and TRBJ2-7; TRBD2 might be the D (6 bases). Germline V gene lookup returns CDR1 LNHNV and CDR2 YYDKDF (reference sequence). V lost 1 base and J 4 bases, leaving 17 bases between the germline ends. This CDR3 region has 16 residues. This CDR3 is CATSRVGAGKRYEQYF. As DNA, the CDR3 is TGTGCCACCAGCAGAGTCGGTGCGGGAAAGAGGTACGAGCAGTACTTC.

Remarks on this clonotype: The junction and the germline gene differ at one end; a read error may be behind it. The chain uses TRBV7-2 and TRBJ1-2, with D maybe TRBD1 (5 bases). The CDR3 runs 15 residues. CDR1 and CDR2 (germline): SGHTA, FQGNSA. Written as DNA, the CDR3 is TGTGCCAACAGTATTGGGGACCGACGGCCCGTCGGCTACCCCTTC. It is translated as CANSIGDRRPVGYPF.

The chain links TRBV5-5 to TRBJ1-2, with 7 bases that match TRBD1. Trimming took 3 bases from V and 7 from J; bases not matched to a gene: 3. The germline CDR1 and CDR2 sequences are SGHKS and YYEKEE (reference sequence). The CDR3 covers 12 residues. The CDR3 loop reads CASSSDRFGYTF. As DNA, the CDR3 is TGTGCCAGCAGCTCGGACAGGTTTGGCTACACCTTC.

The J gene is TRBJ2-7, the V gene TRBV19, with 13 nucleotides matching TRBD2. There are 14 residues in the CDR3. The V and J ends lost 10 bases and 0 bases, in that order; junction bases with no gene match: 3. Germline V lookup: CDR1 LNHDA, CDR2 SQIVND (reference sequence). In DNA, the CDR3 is TGTGCCACCAGGACTAGCGGGAGCTCCTACGAGCAGTACTTC. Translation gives CATRTSGSSYEQYF.

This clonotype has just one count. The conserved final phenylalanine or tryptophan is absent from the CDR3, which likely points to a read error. DNA of the CDR3: TGCGCCAGCAGCCAGCCCGGTCTAAACTATGGCTACACCATC. The encoded protein is CASSQPGLNYGYTI. This rearrangement joins TRBV4-1 to TRBJ1-2, with D hard to call. Deletions cut 3 bases from V and 2 bases from J, with 10 bases between. The CDR3 is 14 amino acids. CDR1 MGHRA and CDR2 YSYEKL come from the germline V gene.

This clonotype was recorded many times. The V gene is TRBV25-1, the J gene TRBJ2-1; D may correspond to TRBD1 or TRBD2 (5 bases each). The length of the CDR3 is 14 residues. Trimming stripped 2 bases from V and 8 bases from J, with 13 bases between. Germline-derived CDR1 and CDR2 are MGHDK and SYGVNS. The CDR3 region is CASSELGTVDEQFF. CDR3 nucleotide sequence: TGTGCCAGCAGTGAACTCGGGACCGTCGATGAGCAGTTCTTC.